Shown below are 16 T cell receptor beta chains from a single sample sequenced in a study of CD8 T cells in Susac syndrome. The RNA, roughly 0.45 to 1 ug, was put through reverse transcription using random hexamers. In TCRdb, the immunoSEQ multiplex PCR reads were re-called with MiXCR into one record per CDR3 protein. The table has 100,000 to 110,000 distinct CDR3 sequences, 95% seen once. What was sequenced was CD8+ T cells from PBMCs. These receptors were taken from a human donor with Susac syndrome.

This rearrangement joins TRBV30 to TRBJ2-1; 9 nucleotides align to TRBD2. Trimming took 4 bases from V and 10 from J; bases not matched to a gene: 5. In germline, CDR1 is GTSNPN, CDR2 SVGIG (reference sequence). This CDR3 is 12 amino acids long. CDR3 sequence: CAWTSGMCEQFF. The CDR3 DNA follows: TGTGCCTGGACTAGCGGGATGTGCGAGCAGTTCTTC.

This chain uses TRBV29-1 with TRBJ2-3, with 9 bases fitting TRBD2. V gave up 3 bases and J gave up 6 bases; unmatched junction bases: 4. Germline V lookup: CDR1 SQVTM, CDR2 ANQGSEA. CDR3 length: 13 amino acids. The CDR3 nucleotides are TGCAGCGTTGACCCCAGCGGGAGGGATACGCAGTATTTT. Its protein is CSVDPSGRDTQYF.

The V and J genes are TRBV20-1 and TRBJ1-1; no definite D call. The CDR3 extends over 15 amino acids. V gave up 1 base and J gave up 0 bases, with 12 bases separating them. Germline lookup yields CDR1 DFQATT and CDR2 SNEGSKA (reference sequence). CDR3: CSARVSLGMNTEAFF. The DNA for the CDR3 is TGCAGTGCTAGAGTGAGTTTGGGGATGAACACTGAAGCTTTCTTT.

This sequence joins TRBV27 and TRBJ1-2; possibly TRBD1 for D (6 bases). Germline V CDR1 and CDR2: MNHEY, SMNVEV (reference sequence). V was pared by 3 bases and J by 7 bases, with 12 bases between. This CDR3 is built from 13 residues. In DNA, the CDR3 is TGTGCCAGCAGTTTCCTACAGGGTTTTGGCTACACCTTC. Translation gives CASSFLQGFGYTF.

The chain combines TRBV5-1 with TRBJ2-5; either TRBD1 or TRBD2 may supply D (5 bases each). The length of the CDR3 is 15 residues. Trimming pared 6 bases from V and 0 bases from J, leaving 15 bases between. The V gene's germline CDR1 is SGHRS and CDR2 YFSETQ. CDR3 region: CASTDRGADQETQYF. The CDR3 bases are TGCGCCAGCACCGATAGAGGGGCGGACCAAGAGACCCAGTACTTC.

The V call is TRBV10-3, the J call TRBJ2-1; no definite D call. The CDR3 has 11 residues. V was trimmed by 5 bases and J by 5 bases, leaving 4 bases between them. Germline lookup yields CDR1 ENHRY and CDR2 SYGVKD. CDR3 sequence reads: CAISRDNEQFF. The CDR3 region has the DNA TGTGCCATCAGTCGGGACAATGAGCAGTTCTTC.

The V call is TRBV5-1, the J call TRBJ1-2; no clear D. V lost 0 bases and J 7 bases, leaving 13 bases between the germline ends. From germline, CDR1 is SGHRS and CDR2 YFSETQ. CDR3 length: 14 residues. The DNA of the CDR3 is TGCGCCAGCAGCTTGGCTACAGATCCGATTGGCTACACCTTC. It specifies CASSLATDPIGYTF.

This sequence joins TRBV10-3 and TRBJ2-3, with D possibly being TRBD1 (5 bases). Per the germline V gene, CDR1 is ENHRY and CDR2 is SYGVKD. Trimming took 8 bases from V and 2 from J, leaving 8 bases between them. The CDR3 has 12 amino acids. CDR3 sequence: CAIGAATDTQYF. The CDR3 region has the DNA TGTGCCATCGGGGCTGCCACAGATACGCAGTATTTT.

The genes are TRBV18 and TRBJ2-3; D tentatively fits TRBD1 or TRBD2 (6 bases each). V gave up 3 bases and J gave up 1 base, with 20 bases separating them. The germline V gene has CDR1 KGHSH and CDR2 LQKENI. The CDR3 totals 18 residues. The DNA of the CDR3 is TGTGCCAGCTCACCCAACCTGTCTCAACGGGGGCGCACAGATACGCAGTATTTT. It translates to CASSPNLSQRGRTDTQYF.

J is TRBJ2-7 and V is TRBV13; D may be TRBD1 (5 bases). V was shortened by 4 bases and J by 6 bases, with 13 bases between the two germline ends. Germline V gene lookup returns CDR1 PRHDT and CDR2 FYEKMQ (reference sequence). This CDR3 contains 13 residues. DNA of the CDR3: TGTGCCAGCAGCTCCTGGGGCTTCCTCGAGCAGTACTTC. Its protein product is CASSSWGFLEQYF.

V is TRBV27 and J is TRBJ1-4, with D unclear. Germline values: CDR1 MNHEY, CDR2 SMNVEV (reference sequence). The CDR3 length is 15 residues. Trimming pared 6 bases from V and 8 bases from J, leaving 19 bases between. Written as DNA, the CDR3 is TGTGCCAGCAGCTCATCACGCACTCGTCGGGAAAAACTGTTTTTT. Its protein is CASSSSRTRREKLFF.

The CDR3 sequence: CASSVRGSLAGENEQYF. The DNA of the CDR3 is TGTGCCAGCAGCGTAAGGGGATCATTGGCGGGGGAGAACGAGCAGTACTTC. The chain joins TRBV5-6 to TRBJ2-7; TRBD2 matches at 7 bases. V shed 4 bases, J shed 5 bases, and the junction held 18 bases outside the gene matches. Germline loops: CDR1 SGHDT, CDR2 YYEEEE. The CDR3 consists of 17 residues.

The table lists this clonotype with a count of one. The chain has TRBV7-2 and TRBJ2-7; 8 nucleotides agree with TRBD1. The germline gives CDR1 SGHTA, CDR2 FQGNSA. Trimming took 3 bases from V and 7 from J; bases not matched to a gene: 8. This CDR3 has 14 amino acids. CDR3 sequence: CASSLETGEWEQYF. Here the CDR3 DNA reads TGTGCCAGCAGCTTGGAGACAGGGGAGTGGGAGCAGTACTTC.

CDR3 sequence reads: CSVEVRGQETQYF. The CDR3 coding sequence is TGCAGCGTTGAAGTCAGGGGGCAGGAGACCCAGTACTTC. The gene calls are TRBV29-1 and TRBJ2-5; TRBD1 matches at 8 bases. After removal of 1 base from V and 5 bases from J, the junction contained 3 bases not matched to a gene. The CDR3 runs 13 residues. Per the germline V gene, CDR1 is SQVTM and CDR2 is ANQGSEA.

The chain uses TRBV9 and TRBJ1-2, with TRBD1 identical over 7 bases. Germline V gives CDR1 SGDLS, CDR2 YYNGEE. This CDR3 has 13 amino acids. After removal of 3 bases from V and 2 bases from J, the junction contained 1 base not matched to a gene. In DNA, the CDR3 is TGTGCCAGCAGCGAGGGACAGAACTATGGCTACACCTTC. The encoded protein is CASSEGQNYGYTF.

This chain connects TRBV12-3 or TRBV12-4 to TRBJ1-1; D might be TRBD1 (5 bases). Trimming left V 3 bases short and J 4 bases short, with 9 bases between. The CDR3 extends over 13 amino acids. CDR3 sequence reads: CASSLGGFTEAFF. CDR3 sequence (DNA): TGTGCCAGCAGTTTGGGGGGGTTCACTGAAGCTTTCTTT.